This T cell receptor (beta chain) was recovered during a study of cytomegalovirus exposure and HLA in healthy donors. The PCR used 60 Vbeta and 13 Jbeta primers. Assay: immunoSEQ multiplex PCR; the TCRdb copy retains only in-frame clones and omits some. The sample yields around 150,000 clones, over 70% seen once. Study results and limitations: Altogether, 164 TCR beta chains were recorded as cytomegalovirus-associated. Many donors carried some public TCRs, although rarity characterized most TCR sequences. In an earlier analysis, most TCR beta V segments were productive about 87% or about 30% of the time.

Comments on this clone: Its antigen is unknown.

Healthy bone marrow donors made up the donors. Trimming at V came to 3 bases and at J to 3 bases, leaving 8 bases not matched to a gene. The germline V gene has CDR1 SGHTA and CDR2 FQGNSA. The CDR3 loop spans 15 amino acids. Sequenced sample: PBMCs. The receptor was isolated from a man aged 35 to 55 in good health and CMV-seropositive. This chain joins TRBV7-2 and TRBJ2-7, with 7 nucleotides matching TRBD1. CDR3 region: CASSFQAGGLYEQYF. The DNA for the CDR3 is TGTGCCAGCAGCTTTCAGGCAGGGGGTCTCTACGAGCAGTACTTC.